This entry is about one TCR beta chain. This entry belongs to a study of T cell changes during pregnancy in multiple sclerosis. The repertoire was sequenced with immunoSEQ multiplex PCR; TCRdb's copy has only in-frame clones and lacks some. The sample contains 93,000 or so clones, approximately 90% of which appear only once. The CDR3 extends over 12 amino acids. The V and J ends lost 8 bases and 2 bases respectively, with 9 bases between them. Germline-derived CDR1 and CDR2 are SEHNR and FQNEAQ (reference sequence). J is TRBJ2-5 and V is TRBV7-9; D remains unclear. The source of this sequence is a female donor with multiple sclerosis, enrolled in a pregnancy study. The sample here was peripheral blood, taken before pregnancy. CDR3 nucleotides: TGTGCCAGCGCCAGGCCACAAGAGACCCAGTACTTC. Its translation: CASARPQETQYF. Variable domain in full (rest from reference TRBV7-9 and TRBJ2-5): DTGVSQNPRHKITKRGQNVTFRCDPISEHNRLYWYRQTLGQGPEFLTYFQNEAQLEKSRLLSDRFSAERPKGSFSTLEIQRTEQGDSAMYLCASARPQETQYFGPGTRLLVL.